The next 25 T cell receptor beta chains were all read from a single sample in a study of T cells after yellow fever vaccination. TCRdb ran MiXCR on the 5' RACE reads and lists one entry per CDR3 protein. The table has 200,000 to 300,000 distinct CDR3 sequences, roughly 13% seen once; the top ten hold roughly 0.5%. Sample: CD4+ T cells sorted from PBMCs, taken 45 days after the yellow fever booster vaccination. The receptors were sampled from a man aged 30-40 years who received the YFV17D yellow fever vaccine.

This chain joins TRBV5-6 and TRBJ2-2, with D possibly being TRBD1 or TRBD2 (5 bases each). CDR1 and CDR2 from the germline V gene are SGHDT and YYEEEE. Between the trimmed V and J ends, which lost 4 bases and 5 bases, there was a span of 21 bases. CDR3 length: 17 amino acids. CDR3 loop: CASSPPPGPGLTGELFF. For the CDR3, the DNA is TGTGCCAGCAGCCCTCCACCGGGACCGGGGTTGACCGGGGAGCTGTTTTTT. Together with reference TRBV5-6 and TRBJ2-2, the CDR3 gives the full variable domain: DAGVTQSPTHLIKTRGQQVTLRCSPKSGHDTVSWYQQALGQGPQFIFQYYEEEERQRGNFPDRFSGHQFPNYSSELNVNALLLGDSALYLCASSPPPGPGLTGELFFGEGSRLTVL.

This clonotype was seen only a few times. The rearrangement links TRBV29-1 to TRBJ2-5, with 9 bases identical to TRBD2. The V gene's germline CDR1 is SQVTM and CDR2 ANQGSEA. V was clipped by 4 bases and J by 4 bases; unmatched bases: 7. The CDR3 consists of 14 residues. DNA for the CDR3: TGCAGCGTTGCCCCCGGACTAGCGTCAGAGACCCAGTACTTC. It translates to CSVAPGLASETQYF.

The chain is built from TRBV15 and TRBJ2-7; D ambiguous. Looked up from germline, CDR1 is LNHNV and CDR2 is YYDKDF (reference sequence). V shed 0 bases and J shed 2 bases, with 11 bases lying between them. CDR3 size: 15 residues. The CDR3 reads CATSRDFGVTYEQYF. The DNA of the CDR3 is TGTGCCACCAGCAGAGATTTCGGCGTGACCTACGAGCAGTACTTC.

This clonotype was picked up a small number of times. The chain combines TRBV4-2 with TRBJ2-2; 7 bases match TRBD1. The CDR3 has 17 residues. With 3 bases clipped from V and 1 base from J, the junction kept 8 bases outside the gene matches. Per germline, CDR1 LGHNA and CDR2 YNFKEQ. As DNA, the CDR3 is TGTGCCAGCAGCCACTACCGTGACAGGGAGAACACCGGGGAGCTGTTTTTT. Translated: CASSHYRDRENTGELFF.

This clonotype has more than one count but fewer than ten. The chain combines TRBV18 with TRBJ2-7; TRBD2 matches 9 bases. Looked up from germline, CDR1 is KGHSH and CDR2 is LQKENI. The CDR3 runs 18 residues. With V trimmed by 6 bases and J by 4 bases, 19 bases remained unmatched. The chain's CDR3 is CASSLLAGTEINPYEQYF. CDR3 DNA sequence: TGTGCCAGCTCGCTTCTAGCGGGAACCGAAATTAACCCGTACGAGCAGTACTTC.

The CDR3, as DNA: TGTGCCAGCAGCCCTGGGACAGGGAACGGTCAGCCCCAGCATTTT. Translating it yields CASSPGTGNGQPQHF. This chain uses TRBV7-9 with TRBJ1-5; TRBD1 matches 9 bases. The CDR3 extends over 15 amino acids. V was clipped by 5 bases and J by 6 bases; unmatched bases: 8. Germline lookup yields CDR1 SEHNR and CDR2 FQNEAQ (reference sequence).

The J gene is TRBJ1-1, the V gene TRBV7-3; D ambiguous. CDR3 length: 13 residues. Germline V gives CDR1 SGHTA, CDR2 FQGTGA. V shed 2 bases and J shed 6 bases, with 10 bases lying between them. DNA of the CDR3: TGTGCCAGCAGCTTAGCGGGCGGTGCTGAAGCTTTCTTT. Residues: CASSLAGGAEAFF.

This clonotype has just a few counts. This chain joins TRBV7-3 and TRBJ2-3; 7 bases align to TRBD2. Germline values: CDR1 SGHTA, CDR2 FQGTGA. J was trimmed by 5 bases and V by 5 bases; bases with no gene match: 13. This CDR3 region has 16 residues. CDR3 in amino acids: CASSRGDLGAGDTQYF. In DNA, the CDR3 is TGTGCCAGCAGCCGGGGGGACCTGGGAGCGGGAGATACGCAGTATTTT.

In this sample, this clonotype turned up once. The chain links TRBV19 to TRBJ1-5, with unresolved D. The CDR3 extends over 13 amino acids. Germline V gene data show CDR1 as LNHDA and CDR2 as SQIVND (reference sequence). Trimming left V 11 bases short and J 14 bases short, with 25 bases between. Here the CDR3 DNA reads TGTGCCGAGCACCCCGCACGACGCCAGACGGAGCATTTT. Translating it yields CAEHPARRQTEHF. The full variable domain, rest sourced from reference TRBV19 and TRBJ1-5, is DGGITQSPKYLFRKEGQNVTLSCEQNLNHDAMYWYRQDPGQGLRLIYYSQIVNDFQKGDIAEGYSVSREKKESFPLTVTSAQKNPTAFYLCAEHPARRQTEHFGDGTRLSIL.

About this clonotype: It may be a read error: a sequence one base away is much more abundant. The chain recombines TRBV12-3 or TRBV12-4 with TRBJ2-1; weak D call: TRBD2 (6 bases). Trimming cost V 4 bases and J 11 bases, with 21 bases left between them. CDR3 length: 15 amino acids. CDR3 residues: CASSSPGVTRHQQFF. Written as DNA, the CDR3 is TGTGCCAGCAGTTCCCCGGGAGTTACCAGGCATCAGCAGTTCTTC.

This clonotype was found many times. In DNA, the CDR3 is TGCGCCAGCAGCGTACCAGGCACAGATACGCAGTATTTT. Residues: CASSVPGTDTQYF. The genes are TRBV5-1 and TRBJ2-3; D remains unclear. The germline CDR1 and CDR2 sequences are SGHRS and YFSETQ. V gave up 4 bases and J gave up 1 base, with 7 bases separating them. This CDR3 has 13 residues. Filled out from reference TRBV5-1 and TRBJ2-3, the complete variable domain reads KAGVTQTPRYLIKTRGQQVTLSCSPISGHRSVSWYQQTPGQGLQFLFEYFSETQRNKGNFPGRFSGRQFSNSRSEMNVSTLELGDSALYLCASSVPGTDTQYFGPGTRLTVL.

This clonotype was seen a handful of times. The rearrangement joins TRBV7-2 to TRBJ2-7, with a possible D match to TRBD2 (6 bases). CDR1 is SGHTA, CDR2 FQGNSA, per germline. This CDR3 region has 14 residues. The V end lost 2 bases, the J end lost 2 bases, and 10 bases lay between the germline ends. The CDR3 DNA is TGTGCCAGCAGCTTAAAGGAGGGGCCCTACGAGCAGTACTTC. It codes for CASSLKEGPYEQYF.

This clonotype was counted a few times. The chain couples TRBV5-1 to TRBJ2-3; D possibly matches TRBD1 or TRBD2 (5 bases each). Germline values: CDR1 SGHRS, CDR2 YFSETQ. The CDR3 has 15 amino acids. Trimming pared 4 bases from V and 2 bases from J, leaving 14 bases between. The CDR3 DNA follows: TGCGCCAGCAGCCTGGGGACCCCGACCACAGATACGCAGTATTTT. Its translation is CASSLGTPTTDTQYF.

V usage is TRBV9 and J usage is TRBJ2-3, with 7 bases fitting TRBD2. The germline gives CDR1 SGDLS, CDR2 YYNGEE. J lost 1 base, V lost 1 base, and 3 bases had no gene match. This CDR3 has 15 residues. DNA of the CDR3: TGTGCCAGCAGCGTATCCAGCGGGGGCACAGATACGCAGTATTTT. Protein sequence: CASSVSSGGTDTQYF.

The chain employs TRBV5-1 and TRBJ1-1; D not certain. The CDR3 is 13 amino acids. Germline-derived CDR1 and CDR2 are SGHRS and YFSETQ. V was clipped by 4 bases and J by 0 bases, with 7 bases between them. Here the CDR3 reads CASSVDLNTEAFF. The DNA for the CDR3 is TGCGCCAGCAGCGTGGACCTGAACACTGAAGCTTTCTTT. Full variable domain (missing parts from reference TRBV5-1 and TRBJ1-1): KAGVTQTPRYLIKTRGQQVTLSCSPISGHRSVSWYQQTPGQGLQFLFEYFSETQRNKGNFPGRFSGRQFSNSRSEMNVSTLELGDSALYLCASSVDLNTEAFFGQGTRLTVV.

CDR3 DNA sequence: TGTGCCAGCAGCCTCGACGGGCAGACCCTTAACTATGGCTACACCTTC. Translated: CASSLDGQTLNYGYTF. V is TRBV6-1 and J is TRBJ1-2; no reliable D call. V gave up 6 bases and J gave up 1 base, with 18 bases separating them. Germline CDR1 reads MNHNS; CDR2 reads SASEGT. The CDR3 contains 16 residues.

The chain is built from TRBV28 and TRBJ2-2; D uncertain. Trimming left V 4 bases short and J 4 bases short, with 19 bases between. The CDR3 runs to 17 residues. Germline assignment: CDR1 MDHEN and CDR2 SYDVKM. CDR3 region: CASSSSRSDQPTGELFF. DNA of the CDR3: TGTGCCAGCAGTTCCTCCCGGTCCGATCAACCCACCGGGGAGCTGTTTTTT.

This clonotype was detected a few times. V gene TRBV5-1 combines with J gene TRBJ2-3; 7 nucleotides line up with TRBD2. The CDR3 is made up of 15 amino acids. The V and J ends lost 2 bases and 2 bases, in that order; junction bases with no gene match: 5. CDR1 is SGHRS, CDR2 YFSETQ, per germline. The DNA for the CDR3 is TGCGCCAGCAGCTTTCTAGCGGACAACACAGATACGCAGTATTTT. Amino acids: CASSFLADNTDTQYF.

This clonotype has more than one count but fewer than ten. The CDR3 nucleotides are TGTGCCAGCAGCTTAGTAGGGCTAAGTCTTAGCCTTCAAGGTGAGCAGTTCTTC. Amino acids: CASSLVGLSLSLQGEQFF. The chain recombines TRBV13 with TRBJ2-1, with unresolved D. Per the germline V gene, CDR1 is PRHDT and CDR2 is FYEKMQ (reference sequence). The V gene lost 1 base and the J gene lost 9 bases, with 25 bases spanning the gap. The CDR3 has 18 residues.

This clonotype was picked up a small number of times. The CDR3 nucleotides are TGTGCCAGCAGCCCTGAGACTAGTCGCGATGAGCAGTTCTTC. Translated, it gives CASSPETSRDEQFF. This sequence joins TRBV7-9 and TRBJ2-1; the D gene is possibly TRBD2 (6 bases). Germline V lookup: CDR1 SEHNR, CDR2 FQNEAQ (reference sequence). This CDR3 comprises 14 residues. Trimming left V 5 bases short and J 8 bases short, with 16 bases between.

This clonotype has just a few counts. The chain recombines TRBV7-3 with TRBJ2-3; D might be TRBD1 (6 bases). Germline CDR1 and CDR2: SGHTA and FQGTGA. This CDR3 is built from 16 residues. Trimming removed 5 bases from V and 1 base from J, with 16 bases in between. This CDR3 is CASSPKGDPRTDTQYF. DNA for the CDR3: TGTGCCAGCAGCCCAAAGGGGGACCCCCGCACAGATACGCAGTATTTT. Variable domain in full (rest from reference TRBV7-3 and TRBJ2-3): GAGVSQTPSNKVTEKGKYVELRCDPISGHTALYWYRQSLGQGPEFLIYFQGTGAADDSGLPNDRFFAVRPEGSVSTLKIQRTERGDSAVYLCASSPKGDPRTDTQYFGPGTRLTVL.

The V and J genes are TRBV5-1 and TRBJ2-7, with 7 bases matching TRBD1. This CDR3 region has 14 residues. Germline V gene sequence: CDR1 SGHRS, CDR2 YFSETQ. After removal of 4 bases from V and 5 bases from J, the junction contained 9 bases not matched to a gene. The CDR3 reads CASSLATGFDEQYF. The CDR3 coding sequence is TGCGCCAGCAGCCTCGCGACAGGGTTCGACGAGCAGTACTTC.

This clonotype has ten or more counts. The chain joins TRBV5-1 to TRBJ2-1; 8 nucleotides line up with TRBD2. The germline V gene has CDR1 SGHRS and CDR2 YFSETQ. The CDR3 is 15 residues long. V lost 0 bases and J lost 8; bases outside the gene matches: 7. CDR3 in DNA: TGCGCCAGCAGCTTGGGCGGGAGGCGGTCAGATGAGCAGTTCTTC. Residues: CASSLGGRRSDEQFF.

This clonotype occurred many times. CDR3 DNA sequence: TGTGCCAGCAGCTTAGGACCGGGACAGCGGGAAGCTTTCTTT. Translating gives CASSLGPGQREAFF. This chain uses TRBV7-6 with TRBJ1-1; 7 positions agree with TRBD1. The trim removed 1 base at V and 8 bases at J, leaving 7 bases unmatched. CDR3 length equals 14 residues. Germline V lookup: CDR1 SGHVS, CDR2 FNYEAQ. The complete variable domain, with remaining parts taken from reference TRBV7-6 and TRBJ1-1, reads GAGVSQSPRYKVTKRGQDVALRCDPISGHVSLYWYRQALGQGPEFLTYFNYEAQQDKSGLPNDRFSAERPEGSISTLTIQRTEQRDSAMYRCASSLGPGQREAFFGQGTRLTVV.

The chain is built from TRBV7-9 and TRBJ2-1, with 8 bases matching TRBD2. Germline values: CDR1 SEHNR, CDR2 FQNEAQ (reference sequence). The CDR3 is 17 residues long. Trimming at V came to 8 bases and at J to 7 bases, leaving 19 bases not matched to a gene. CDR3 loop: CASREGGPKTLVNEQFF. DNA of the CDR3: TGTGCCAGCCGGGAGGGAGGGCCGAAAACACTGGTTAATGAGCAGTTCTTC.